This T cell receptor (beta chain) was observed in a study of blood T cell repertoires in COVID-19. Overall study: There were acute and convalescent COVID-19 samples, and they came from the United States, Italy and Spain. PBMCs, B-cell-depleted T cells, or T cells provided the cDNA or gDNA that made up the material.

The CDR3 totals 15 residues. Trimming took 1 base from V and 2 from J; bases not matched to a gene: 4. Germline V CDR1 and CDR2: SGHRS, YFSETQ. The table came from immunoSEQ multiplex PCR; TCRdb's copy has only in-frame clones and leaves some out. This sample has about 120,000 clones; approximately 80% occur once, and the top ten carry more than 15%. This sequence joins TRBV5-1 and TRBJ2-5; TRBD1 agrees at 8 bases. The receptor was isolated from an older woman with acute or convalescent COVID-19. Sequences were obtained from peripheral blood. The CDR3 sequence: CASSLTTGGQETQYF. CDR3 coding DNA: TGCGCCAGCAGCTTGACTACAGGGGGACAAGAGACCCAGTACTTC.